A selection of T cell receptor beta chains follows, all from one sample in a study of T cells in narcolepsy. TCRdb keeps only in-frame clones here, not all; method: immunoSEQ multiplex PCR. The table records around 35,000 clones, roughly nine tenths of them present only once. The sequencing sample was made of CD45RA- memory CD4+ T cells from PBMCs. The receptors come from a human donor with narcolepsy. Each CDR3 is given with its conserved first and last residue. A D gene is named only where the DNA matches it firmly. A clone size is listed for some rows: how often the clone was seen (once, few, many), or a class if it is expanded.

J gene,V gene,clone size,D gene,CDR3 protein,CDR3 DNA
TRBJ1-4,TRBV2,once,.,CASTSGPNEKLFF,TGTGCCAGCACGTCAGGGCCTAATGAAAAACTGTTTTTT
TRBJ2-1,TRBV18,.,.,CASWAPVNREQFF,TGTGCCAGCTGGGCGCCTGTCAACAGGGAGCAGTTCTTC
TRBJ1-2,TRBV10-2,.,.,CASSERRIEGYTF,TGCGCCAGCAGTGAGCGACGGATAGAGGGCTACACCTTC
TRBJ1-2,TRBV6-5,.,TRBD1,CASRDSLVVYGYTF,TGTGCCAGCCGGGACAGCCTAGTCGTCTATGGCTACACCTTC
TRBJ1-2,TRBV6-1,.,.,CASRKDSTNYGYTF,TGTGCCAGCCGAAAGGACAGTACTAACTATGGCTACACCTTC
TRBJ2-3,TRBV7-9,.,.,CASSPTRATQYF,TGTGCCAGCAGCCCGACCCGAGCTACGCAGTATTTT
TRBJ2-2,TRBV7-9,.,TRBD1,CASSWTGYAGELFF,TGTGCCAGCAGCTGGACAGGGTACGCCGGGGAGCTGTTTTTT
TRBJ1-1,TRBV7-9,.,.,CASSLVLGEAFF,TGTGCCAGCAGCTTAGTCTTGGGTGAAGCTTTCTTT
TRBJ1-1,TRBV9,.,TRBD1,CASSASQGLGEAFF,TGTGCCAGCAGCGCCTCACAGGGGCTTGGTGAAGCTTTCTTT
TRBJ1-2,TRBV7-2,.,.,CAWGYGYTF,TGTGCATGGGGCTATGGCTACACCTTC
TRBJ2-4,TRBV7-9,once,TRBD1,CASTHQDRGIQYF,TGTGCCAGCACCCATCAGGACAGGGGCATTCAGTACTTC
TRBJ1-5,TRBV7-2,few,.,CASSPNLGNQPQHF,TGTGCCAGCAGCCCAAATTTGGGGAATCAGCCCCAGCATTTT
TRBJ1-5,TRBV30,.,TRBD1,CALQGEGNQPQHF,TGTGCCTTGCAGGGGGAGGGCAATCAGCCCCAGCATTTT
TRBJ1-2,TRBV16,once,.,CASSQSMGGYGYTF,TGTGCCAGCAGCCAATCGATGGGGGGCTATGGCTACACCTTC
TRBJ2-1,TRBV7-2,once,.,CASSFTAVHEQFF,TGTGCCAGCAGCTTTACGGCTGTCCATGAGCAGTTCTTC